A single sample is the source of the 21 T cell receptor beta chains below, sequenced in a study of cytomegalovirus exposure and HLA in healthy donors. PCR used 60 Vbeta primers and 13 Jbeta primers. The repertoire was sequenced with immunoSEQ multiplex PCR; TCRdb's copy has only in-frame clones and lacks some. The sample has around 45,000 clones. Specimen: PBMCs. Receptors were obtained from a male donor in good health and CMV-seronegative.

This chain connects TRBV5-4 to TRBJ1-6; perhaps TRBD1 as D (5 bases). V was trimmed by 3 bases and J by 0 bases, leaving 13 bases between them. This CDR3 has 17 residues. The germline gives CDR1 SGHNT, CDR2 YYREEE (reference sequence). DNA of the CDR3: TGTGCCAGCAGCTCCCGGACGGGGGGCTCCTATAATTCACCCCTCCACTTT. Amino acid sequence: CASSSRTGGSYNSPLHF. Full variable domain (rest looked up from reference TRBV5-4 and TRBJ1-6): ETGVTQSPTHLIKTRGQQVTLRCSSQSGHNTVSWYQQALGQGPQFIFQYYREEENGRGNFPPRFSGLQFPNYSSELNVNALELDDSALYLCASSSRTGGSYNSPLHFGNGTRLTVT.

The genes are TRBV6-5 and TRBJ1-4; D is possibly TRBD1 (6 bases). CDR1 is MNHEY and CDR2 is SVGAGI in the germline V gene. The V gene lost 6 bases and the J gene lost 7 bases, with 12 bases spanning the gap. The CDR3 spans 13 residues. The DNA of the CDR3 is TGTGCCAGCAGACGGGGGGCTCGTGAAAAACTGTTTTTT. Translating gives CASRRGAREKLFF.

The chain combines TRBV9 with TRBJ1-1, with 8 bases fitting TRBD1. The CDR3 loop spans 13 amino acids. With 7 bases clipped from V and 1 base from J, the junction kept 3 bases outside the gene matches. Germline V gene data show CDR1 as SGDLS and CDR2 as YYNGEE. Here the CDR3 reads CASGTGSNTEAFF. CDR3 sequence (DNA): TGTGCCAGCGGGACAGGATCGAACACTGAAGCTTTCTTT.

The V call is TRBV5-1, the J call TRBJ2-5, with TRBD1 matching 7 bases. The germline V gene has CDR1 SGHRS and CDR2 YFSETQ. CDR3 length: 15 residues. Unmatched junction bases numbered 7, after V lost 4 bases and J lost 1 base. CDR3 coding DNA: TGCGCCAGCAGCCCCGACCGACAGGGCCAAGAGACCCAGTACTTC. This codes for CASSPDRQGQETQYF. Together with reference TRBV5-1 and TRBJ2-5, the CDR3 gives the full variable domain: KAGVTQTPRYLIKTRGQQVTLSCSPISGHRSVSWYQQTPGQGLQFLFEYFSETQRNKGNFPGRFSGRQFSNSRSEMNVSTLELGDSALYLCASSPDRQGQETQYFGPGTRLLVL.

The V call is TRBV12-5, the J call TRBJ1-1; D remains unclear. This CDR3 spans 13 amino acids. Germline V CDR1 and CDR2: LGHNT, FRNRAP. Trimming removed 4 bases from V and 1 base from J, with 7 bases in between. For the CDR3, the DNA is TGTGCTAGTGGTTCCCTTAAGAACACTGAAGCTTTCTTT. Its translation is CASGSLKNTEAFF.

The chain combines TRBV4-2 with TRBJ2-2; D possibly corresponds to TRBD1 (6 bases). CDR3 length: 15 amino acids. Trimming pared 3 bases from V and 2 bases from J, leaving 10 bases between. Germline CDR1 reads LGHNA; CDR2 reads YNFKEQ. The CDR3 DNA is TGTGCCAGCAGCCAGGAGGACAGAAACACCGGGGAGCTGTTTTTT. It specifies CASSQEDRNTGELFF.

This CDR3 is CASSRHGGYEQYF. The CDR3 DNA is TGTGCCAGCAGCCGGCATGGAGGTTACGAGCAGTACTTC. The chain is built from TRBV7-9 and TRBJ2-7; weak D call: TRBD2 (5 bases). V lost 5 bases and J 4 bases, leaving 12 bases between the germline ends. The V gene's germline CDR1 is SEHNR and CDR2 FQNEAQ (reference sequence). The CDR3 sequence is 13 residues long.

V and J are TRBV5-1 and TRBJ2-7, with TRBD1 matching 7 bases. The germline gives CDR1 SGHRS, CDR2 YFSETQ. CDR3 length equals 14 residues. With 1 base clipped from V and 3 bases from J, the junction kept 4 bases outside the gene matches. Here the CDR3 reads CASSLTDRVYEQYF. The CDR3 DNA follows: TGCGCCAGCAGCTTGACTGACAGGGTCTACGAGCAGTACTTC. The full variable domain, in which reference TRBV5-1 and TRBJ2-7 provide the parts outside the CDR3, is KAGVTQTPRYLIKTRGQQVTLSCSPISGHRSVSWYQQTPGQGLQFLFEYFSETQRNKGNFPGRFSGRQFSNSRSEMNVSTLELGDSALYLCASSLTDRVYEQYFGPGTRLTVT.

V and J are TRBV2 and TRBJ1-6, with 10 bases identical to TRBD1. Germline CDR1 reads SNHLY; CDR2 reads FYNNEI. With 6 bases clipped from V and 7 bases from J, the junction kept 6 bases outside the gene matches. This CDR3 has 15 residues. CDR3 protein: CASRLGQGGNSPLHF. Here the CDR3 DNA reads TGTGCCAGCAGACTCGGACAGGGGGGGAATTCACCCCTCCACTTT.

The genes are TRBV9 and TRBJ2-5; 7 nucleotides agree with TRBD1. Germline-derived CDR1 and CDR2 are SGDLS and YYNGEE. The CDR3 is 16 residues long. With 0 bases clipped from V and 0 bases from J, the junction kept 5 bases outside the gene matches. The CDR3 sequence is CASSVERQGNQETQYF. For the CDR3, the DNA is TGTGCCAGCAGCGTAGAGCGACAGGGTAACCAAGAGACCCAGTACTTC.

The chain uses TRBV11-2 and TRBJ2-7; D unclear. Trimming shortened V by 0 bases and J by 3 bases, and 6 bases separated the two germline ends. The germline gives CDR1 SGHAT, CDR2 FQNNGV. The CDR3 length is 13 residues. The CDR3 is CASSLDFIYEQYF. The CDR3, as DNA: TGTGCCAGCAGCTTAGATTTTATCTACGAGCAGTACTTC. The variable domain in full, completed from reference TRBV11-2 and TRBJ2-7, reads EAGVAQSPRYKIIEKRQSVAFWCNPISGHATLYWYQQILGQGPKLLIQFQNNGVVDDSQLPKDRFSAERLKGVDSTLKIQPAKLEDSAVYLCASSLDFIYEQYFGPGTRLTVT.

This chain links TRBV25-1 with TRBJ1-2, with a tentative D call TRBD1 (5 bases). The germline gives CDR1 MGHDK, CDR2 SYGVNS. The CDR3 has 11 amino acids. The germline V and J ends were trimmed by 10 bases and 6 bases, with 12 bases remaining between them. The CDR3 coding sequence is TGTGCCACAAACGGGGGGAATGGCTACACCTTC. It encodes CATNGGNGYTF.

V usage is TRBV6-1 and J usage is TRBJ2-5; 10 bases match TRBD1. The germline V gene has CDR1 MNHNS and CDR2 SASEGT. CDR3 size: 14 residues. J was trimmed by 5 bases and V by 4 bases; bases with no gene match: 4. In DNA, the CDR3 is TGTGCCAGCAGTGTGGGGACAGGGGCCGAGACCCAGTACTTC. This encodes CASSVGTGAETQYF.

The V call is TRBV7-6, the J call TRBJ1-4; D remains ambiguous. Germline assignment: CDR1 SGHVS and CDR2 FNYEAQ. The CDR3 runs 18 residues. The V gene lost 2 bases and the J gene lost 0 bases, with 16 bases spanning the gap. The CDR3 region is CASSLFQSGFATNEKLFF. In nucleotides, the CDR3 is TGTGCCAGCAGCTTATTCCAGTCGGGATTTGCAACTAATGAAAAACTGTTTTTT.

The rearrangement links TRBV2 to TRBJ2-5; 9 bases agree with TRBD1. The CDR3 totals 14 residues. Germline trimming cut 5 bases from V and 5 bases from J; bases unmatched to any gene: 6. Germline CDR1 and CDR2: SNHLY and FYNNEI. The CDR3, as DNA: TGTGCCAGCAGTAGGGGACAGGGAGGGGAGACCCAGTACTTC. Translating gives CASSRGQGGETQYF.

CDR3 amino acids: CASSVQTSSYNEQFF. For the CDR3, the DNA is TGTGCCAGCAGCGTACAAACGAGCTCCTACAATGAGCAGTTCTTC. The chain is built from TRBV9 and TRBJ2-1; D is ambiguous. V was clipped by 1 base and J by 0 bases, with 8 bases between them. This CDR3 region has 15 residues. The germline V gene has CDR1 SGDLS and CDR2 YYNGEE.

The J gene is TRBJ1-3, the V gene TRBV7-6; perhaps TRBD1 as D (6 bases). V was clipped by 8 bases and J by 1 base, with 18 bases between them. Germline assignment: CDR1 SGHVS and CDR2 FNYEAQ. This CDR3 spans 16 amino acids. The CDR3 is CASSLRQGQSGNTIYF. In nucleotides, the CDR3 is TGTGCCAGCTCCCTTCGGCAGGGGCAGTCTGGAAACACCATATATTTT. The full variable domain, with the rest looked up from reference TRBV7-6 and TRBJ1-3, is GAGVSQSPRYKVTKRGQDVALRCDPISGHVSLYWYRQALGQGPEFLTYFNYEAQQDKSGLPNDRFSAERPEGSISTLTIQRTEQRDSAMYRCASSLRQGQSGNTIYFGEGSWLTVV.

The genes are TRBV2 and TRBJ1-4; D may be TRBD1 (5 bases). From germline, CDR1 is SNHLY and CDR2 FYNNEI. CDR3 length: 12 amino acids. With 11 bases removed from V and 5 bases from J, the gap between germline ends came to 12 bases. CDR3 DNA: TGTGCCGGTCATTCAGGGAATGAAAAACTGTTTTTT. Translation gives CAGHSGNEKLFF.

This chain connects TRBV11-2 to TRBJ2-7; 14 bases are shared with TRBD2. Germline CDR1 reads SGHAT; CDR2 reads FQNNGV. Unmatched junction bases numbered 4, after V lost 5 bases and J lost 4 bases. The CDR3 extends over 15 amino acids. For the CDR3, the DNA is TGTGCCAGCAGCCCGTGGACTAGCGGGGGGTACGAGCAGTACTTC. Encoded protein: CASSPWTSGGYEQYF.

V and J are TRBV5-1 and TRBJ1-2; 7 bases agree with TRBD1. The germline CDR1 and CDR2 sequences are SGHRS and YFSETQ. J was trimmed by 0 bases and V by 3 bases; bases with no gene match: 2. The CDR3 has 14 amino acids. The CDR3 sequence: CASSSTGTNYGYTF. The CDR3 region has the DNA TGCGCCAGCAGCTCGACAGGGACTAACTATGGCTACACCTTC.

This chain uses TRBV19 with TRBJ1-3; no clear D gene. The CDR3 length is 14 residues. From germline, CDR1 is LNHDA and CDR2 SQIVND (reference sequence). The V and J ends lost 5 bases and 0 bases respectively, with 8 bases between them. The CDR3 nucleotides read TGTGCCAGTAGTGCACAGAACTCTGGAAACACCATATATTTT. It encodes CASSAQNSGNTIYF. Complete variable domain (other parts from reference TRBV19 and TRBJ1-3): DGGITQSPKYLFRKEGQNVTLSCEQNLNHDAMYWYRQDPGQGLRLIYYSQIVNDFQKGDIAEGYSVSREKKESFPLTVTSAQKNPTAFYLCASSAQNSGNTIYFGEGSWLTVV.